This TCR beta chain is drawn from a study of blood T cell repertoires in COVID-19. Researchers sorted participants into cohorts using their self-reported clinical history. In the authors' methods: Reference gene primer amplification yielded estimated nucleated cell counts. This table comes from immunoSEQ multiplex PCR, and its TCRdb copy is limited to in-frame clones, with some not included. V and J calls and clone size follow that table, whereas D and trimming were derived from the DNA. The data contain around 250,000 clones, 85% to 90% of them singletons. The length of the CDR3 is 14 residues. With 3 bases clipped from V and 10 bases from J, the junction kept 9 bases outside the gene matches. Germline V CDR1 and CDR2: SGDLS, YYNGEE.

The sequencing sample was made of PBMCs or T cells enriched from blood (not recorded which). The clonotype originates from a woman under 40 who had recovered from COVID-19. The chain combines TRBV9 with TRBJ2-1; TRBD2 matches at 8 bases. This CDR3 reads CASSAGLDRREQFF. The DNA of the CDR3 is TGTGCCAGCAGCGCGGGACTAGACCGTCGCGAGCAGTTCTTC.